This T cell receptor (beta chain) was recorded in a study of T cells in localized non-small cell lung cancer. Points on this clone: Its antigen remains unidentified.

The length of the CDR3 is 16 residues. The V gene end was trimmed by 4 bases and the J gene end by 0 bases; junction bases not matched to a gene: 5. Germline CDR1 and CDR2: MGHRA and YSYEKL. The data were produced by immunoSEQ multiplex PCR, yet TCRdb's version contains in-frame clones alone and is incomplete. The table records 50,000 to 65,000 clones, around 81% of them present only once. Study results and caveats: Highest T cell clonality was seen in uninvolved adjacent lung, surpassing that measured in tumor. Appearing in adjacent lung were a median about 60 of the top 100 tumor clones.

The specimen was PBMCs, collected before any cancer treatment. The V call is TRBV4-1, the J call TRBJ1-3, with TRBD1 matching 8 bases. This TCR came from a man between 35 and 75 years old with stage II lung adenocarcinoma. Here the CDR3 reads CASSPGQGLSGNTIYF. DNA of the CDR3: TGCGCCAGCAGCCCTGGACAGGGCCTCTCTGGAAACACCATATATTTT.